This TCR beta chain emerged from a study of blood T cell repertoires in COVID-19. Across the study: Samples taken during acute and convalescent COVID-19 were collected in the United States, Italy and Spain.

The CDR3 consists of 12 residues. The V gene's germline CDR1 is SEHNR and CDR2 FQNEAQ (reference sequence). V dropped 0 bases and J dropped 14 bases, with 10 bases sitting between them. Seattle patient enrollment occurred during active infection, with longitudinal follow-up thereafter. Per the original methods: Amplified reference gene primers provided the basis for estimating nucleated cell counts. Repertoires were generated with immunoSEQ multiplex PCR, while TCRdb's copy carries only in-frame clones and drops some. V and J calls and clone size are given by that table; D and trimming were obtained from the DNA. The sample lists about 220,000 clones; 65% to 90% were seen once.

Sequenced input: peripheral blood. This TCR came from a woman between 65 and 79 years old with COVID-19, enrolled during active disease. This sequence joins TRBV7-9 and TRBJ1-4; D is unclear. The CDR3 is CASSLALPRLFF. The DNA for the CDR3 is TGTGCCAGCAGCTTAGCGTTACCGCGGCTGTTTTTT.